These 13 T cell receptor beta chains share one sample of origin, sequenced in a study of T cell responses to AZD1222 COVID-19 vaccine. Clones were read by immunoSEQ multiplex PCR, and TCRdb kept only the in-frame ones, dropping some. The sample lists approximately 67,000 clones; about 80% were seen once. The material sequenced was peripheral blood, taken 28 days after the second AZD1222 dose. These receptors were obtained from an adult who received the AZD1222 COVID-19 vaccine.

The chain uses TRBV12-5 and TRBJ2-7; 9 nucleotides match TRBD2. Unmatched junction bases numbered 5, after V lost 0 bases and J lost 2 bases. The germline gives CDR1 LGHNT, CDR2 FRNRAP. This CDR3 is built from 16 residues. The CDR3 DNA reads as TGTGCTAGTGGTTTGGTACTTAGCGGGAGACCCTACGAGCAGTACTTC. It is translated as CASGLVLSGRPYEQYF.

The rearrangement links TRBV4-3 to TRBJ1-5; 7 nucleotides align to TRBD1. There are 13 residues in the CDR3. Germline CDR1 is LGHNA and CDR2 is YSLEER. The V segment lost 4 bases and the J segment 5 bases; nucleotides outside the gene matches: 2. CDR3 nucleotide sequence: TGCGCCAGCAGCCTTGACAGGGATCAGCCCCAGCATTTT. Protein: CASSLDRDQPQHF.

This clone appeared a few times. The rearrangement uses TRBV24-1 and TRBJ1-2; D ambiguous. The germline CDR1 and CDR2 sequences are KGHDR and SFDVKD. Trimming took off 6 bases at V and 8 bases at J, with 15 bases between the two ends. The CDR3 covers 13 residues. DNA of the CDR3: TGTGCCACCAGTCCTGAGGAACGGGGAGGCTACACCTTC. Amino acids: CATSPEERGGYTF.

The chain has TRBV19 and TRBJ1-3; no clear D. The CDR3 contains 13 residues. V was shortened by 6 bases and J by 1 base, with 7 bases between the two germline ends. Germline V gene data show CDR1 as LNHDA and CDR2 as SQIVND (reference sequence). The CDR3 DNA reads TGTGCCAGTAGAATCGGTTCTGGAAACACCATATATTTT. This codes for CASRIGSGNTIYF. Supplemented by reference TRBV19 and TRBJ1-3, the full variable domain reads DGGITQSPKYLFRKEGQNVTLSCEQNLNHDAMYWYRQDPGQGLRLIYYSQIVNDFQKGDIAEGYSVSREKKESFPLTVTSAQKNPTAFYLCASRIGSGNTIYFGEGSWLTVV.

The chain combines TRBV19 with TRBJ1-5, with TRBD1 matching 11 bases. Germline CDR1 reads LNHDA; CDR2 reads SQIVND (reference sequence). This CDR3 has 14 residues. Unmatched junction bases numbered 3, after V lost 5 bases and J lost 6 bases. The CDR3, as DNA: TGTGCCAGTAGTCGGACAGGGGGCAGTCAGCCCCAGCATTTT. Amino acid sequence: CASSRTGGSQPQHF. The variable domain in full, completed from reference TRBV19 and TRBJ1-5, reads DGGITQSPKYLFRKEGQNVTLSCEQNLNHDAMYWYRQDPGQGLRLIYYSQIVNDFQKGDIAEGYSVSREKKESFPLTVTSAQKNPTAFYLCASSRTGGSQPQHFGDGTRLSIL.

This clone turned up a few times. The CDR3 is CASSLDFGSLAFF. The CDR3 bases are TGTGCCAGCAGCTTGGATTTTGGCTCCCTGGCTTTCTTT. The chain couples TRBV5-8 to TRBJ1-1; no reliable D call. V was cut by 0 bases and J by 11 bases, with 14 bases left in between. CDR1 and CDR2 from the germline V gene are SGHTS and YDEGEE. The CDR3 spans 13 residues.

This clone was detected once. CDR3 sequence: CASTITDRYYGYTF. The CDR3 DNA is TGTGCCAGTACCATAACCGATAGATACTATGGCTACACCTTC. The rearrangement links TRBV19 to TRBJ1-2; unclear D gene. Germline values: CDR1 LNHDA, CDR2 SQIVND (reference sequence). Trimming cost V 7 bases and J 3 bases, with 15 bases left between them. The CDR3 has 14 residues. The full variable domain, rest sourced from reference TRBV19 and TRBJ1-2, is DGGITQSPKYLFRKEGQNVTLSCEQNLNHDAMYWYRQDPGQGLRLIYYSQIVNDFQKGDIAEGYSVSREKKESFPLTVTSAQKNPTAFYLCASTITDRYYGYTFGSGTRLTVV.

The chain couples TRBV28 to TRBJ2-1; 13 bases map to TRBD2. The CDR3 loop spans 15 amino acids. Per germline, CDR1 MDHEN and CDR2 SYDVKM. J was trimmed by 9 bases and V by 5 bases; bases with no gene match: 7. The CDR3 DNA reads TGTGCCAGCAGTACCACCGGGACTAGCGGGGCTGAGCAGTTCTTC. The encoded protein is CASSTTGTSGAEQFF.

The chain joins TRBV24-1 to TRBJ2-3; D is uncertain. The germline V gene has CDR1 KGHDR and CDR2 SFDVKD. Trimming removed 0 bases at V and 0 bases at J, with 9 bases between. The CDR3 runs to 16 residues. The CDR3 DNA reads TGTGCCACCAGTGATTTGAGGGCTTCTAGCACAGATACGCAGTATTTT. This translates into CATSDLRASSTDTQYF.

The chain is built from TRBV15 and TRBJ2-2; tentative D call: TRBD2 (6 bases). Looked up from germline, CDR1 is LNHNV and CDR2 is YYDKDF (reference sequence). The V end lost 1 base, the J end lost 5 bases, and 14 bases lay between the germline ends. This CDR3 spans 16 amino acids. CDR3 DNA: TGTGCCACCAGCAGAGGGGGGGTAGCCCTAACCGGGGAGCTGTTTTTT. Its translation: CATSRGGVALTGELFF.

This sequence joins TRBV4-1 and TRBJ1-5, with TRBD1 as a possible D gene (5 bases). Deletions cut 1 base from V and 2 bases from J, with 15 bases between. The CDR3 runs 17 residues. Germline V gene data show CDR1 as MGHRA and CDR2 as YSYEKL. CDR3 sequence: CASSQVPGGSGNQPQHF. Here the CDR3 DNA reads TGCGCCAGCAGCCAAGTCCCCGGGGGGTCGGGCAATCAGCCCCAGCATTTT.

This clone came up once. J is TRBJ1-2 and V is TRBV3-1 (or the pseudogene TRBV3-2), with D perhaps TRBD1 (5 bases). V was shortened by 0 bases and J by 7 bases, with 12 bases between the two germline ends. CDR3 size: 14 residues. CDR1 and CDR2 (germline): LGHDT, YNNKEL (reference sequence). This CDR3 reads CASSQESRAGGYTF. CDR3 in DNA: TGTGCCAGCAGCCAAGAGTCCAGGGCCGGTGGCTACACCTTC.

The CDR3, as DNA: TGTGCCAGCAGCGTAGTCGGGGGCCAACACAATGAGCAGTTCTTC. Translating gives CASSVVGGQHNEQFF. This chain uses TRBV9 with TRBJ2-1, with D perhaps being TRBD1 or TRBD2 (6 bases each). Trimming stripped 0 bases from V and 5 bases from J, with 12 bases between. CDR1 is SGDLS and CDR2 is YYNGEE in the germline V gene. This CDR3 has 15 amino acids. The full variable domain, with the rest looked up from reference TRBV9 and TRBJ2-1, is DSGVTQTPKHLITATGQRVTLRCSPRSGDLSVYWYQQSLDQGLQFLIQYYNGEERAKGNILERFSAQQFPDLHSELNLSSLELGDSALYFCASSVVGGQHNEQFFGPGTRLTVL.